The 17 T cell receptor beta chains below come from one sample, sequenced in a study of cytomegalovirus exposure and HLA in healthy donors. Amplification used 60 Vbeta primers and 13 Jbeta primers. The data were produced by immunoSEQ multiplex PCR, yet TCRdb's version contains in-frame clones alone and is incomplete. The sample records about 200,000 clones, 79% being singletons. Sequencing was done on a sample of PBMCs. Every receptor here comes from a girl under 18 in good health and CMV-seropositive.

The CDR3 loop is CAKQGDTGNTIYF. CDR3 in DNA: TGCGCCAAACAGGGGGACACTGGAAACACCATATATTTT. The rearrangement joins TRBV10-1 to TRBJ1-3, with 8 bases fitting TRBD1. There are 13 residues in the CDR3. The V and J ends lost 10 bases and 2 bases, in that order; junction bases with no gene match: 4. CDR1 and CDR2 from the germline V gene are WNHNN and SYGVQD (reference sequence).

This clone came up once. The CDR3 nucleotides are TGTGCCAGCACCTCAGGGGAGCGGACAGATACGCAGTATTTT. Translating it yields CASTSGERTDTQYF. The chain links TRBV6-1 to TRBJ2-3, with D perhaps matching TRBD1 (6 bases). Germline lookup yields CDR1 MNHNS and CDR2 SASEGT. Between the trimmed V and J ends, which lost 7 bases and 3 bases, there was a span of 14 bases. This CDR3 is built from 14 residues.

J is TRBJ2-1 and V is TRBV27; D is perhaps TRBD2 (7 bases). Germline loops: CDR1 MNHEY, CDR2 SMNVEV (reference sequence). This CDR3 region has 14 residues. V was clipped by 6 bases and J by 6 bases, with 15 bases between them. For the CDR3, the DNA is TGTGCCAGCAGACCTGATGGGGGGGCCAATGAGCAGTTCTTC. Translation gives CASRPDGGANEQFF.

This CDR3 reads CASSYSGQTYEQYF. As DNA, the CDR3 is TGTGCCAGCAGTTACTCCGGACAGACCTACGAGCAGTACTTC. V and J are TRBV6-5 and TRBJ2-7; D may be TRBD1 (6 bases). The V gene's germline CDR1 is MNHEY and CDR2 SVGAGI. V was pared by 0 bases and J by 2 bases, with 8 bases between. The CDR3 spans 14 residues.

J is TRBJ2-6 and V is TRBV5-8; TRBD2 aligns across 8 bases. Germline values: CDR1 SGHTS, CDR2 YDEGEE. J gave up 1 base and V 0 bases, and 0 bases lay outside the gene matches. This CDR3 has 16 residues. The CDR3: CASSLGLASGANVLTF. CDR3 DNA: TGTGCCAGCAGCTTGGGACTAGCGTCTGGGGCCAACGTCCTGACTTTC.

The chain employs TRBV7-2 and TRBJ2-5; 9 nucleotides align to TRBD2. V was pared by 4 bases and J by 4 bases, with 10 bases of the junction left unmatched. The CDR3 totals 16 residues. CDR1 is SGHTA, CDR2 FQGNSA, per germline. CDR3 nucleotides: TGTGCCAGCAGCTCCCCCTCGGGGCGGGGGGGAGAGACCCAGTACTTC. As protein: CASSSPSGRGGETQYF.

V gene TRBV11-3 combines with J gene TRBJ1-4; 11 nucleotides match TRBD1. The CDR3 consists of 16 residues. Trimming took 1 base from V and 8 from J; bases not matched to a gene: 6. Germline CDR1 SGHNT, CDR2 YENEEA. The CDR3 here is CASSLAAGQGAEKLFF. As DNA, the CDR3 is TGTGCCAGCAGCTTAGCTGCTGGACAGGGGGCAGAAAAACTGTTTTTT.

The chain combines TRBV6-5 with TRBJ2-1; TRBD2 agrees at 9 bases. The CDR3 runs 16 residues. The ends lost 0 bases at V and 9 bases at J; junction bases unmatched: 9. The germline gives CDR1 MNHEY, CDR2 SVGAGI. Here the CDR3 DNA reads TGTGCCAGCAGTTACTCGGGCGGGGGACTAGCCACTGAGCAGTTCTTC. It specifies CASSYSGGGLATEQFF.

This sequence joins TRBV7-2 and TRBJ1-5, with a possible D match to TRBD1 (5 bases). This CDR3 comprises 15 residues. The germline gives CDR1 SGHTA, CDR2 FQGNSA. The V and J ends lost 5 bases and 7 bases respectively, with 18 bases between them. The CDR3 region has the DNA TGTGCCAGCAGCCGGGGTTTGGGGGGAGGACAGCCCCAGCATTTT. Residues: CASSRGLGGGQPQHF. Full variable domain (missing parts from reference TRBV7-2 and TRBJ1-5): GAGVSQSPSNKVTEKGKDVELRCDPISGHTALYWYRQSLGQGLEFLIYFQGNSAPDKSGLPSDRFSAERTGGSVSTLTIQRTQQEDSAVYLCASSRGLGGGQPQHFGDGTRLSIL.

In its sample, this clone was seen a few times. The J gene is TRBJ1-2, the V gene TRBV25-1; D is perhaps TRBD1 (5 bases). Germline V gene lookup returns CDR1 MGHDK and CDR2 SYGVNS. The CDR3 spans 14 residues. V lost 1 base, J lost 4 bases, and 10 bases lay in between. CDR3 amino acids: CASSESQGLYGYTF. The CDR3 DNA is TGTGCCAGCAGTGAATCTCAGGGCCTCTATGGCTACACCTTC.

The chain is built from TRBV9 and TRBJ2-6; maybe TRBD1 (6 bases). The V and J ends lost 3 bases and 0 bases respectively, with 13 bases between them. This CDR3 is 17 amino acids long. Germline CDR1 SGDLS, CDR2 YYNGEE. The DNA for the CDR3 is TGTGCCAGCAGCGCTTCGGGACACCACTCTGGGGCCAACGTCCTGACTTTC. This gives the protein CASSASGHHSGANVLTF.

The chain employs TRBV27 and TRBJ2-1, with 15 bases matching TRBD2. V was pared by 8 bases and J by 8 bases, with 10 bases of the junction left unmatched. The CDR3 is 16 amino acids. Germline assignment: CDR1 MNHEY and CDR2 SMNVEV (reference sequence). CDR3 sequence: CASHPAGLAGGDEQFF. CDR3 in DNA: TGTGCCAGCCACCCCGCCGGACTAGCGGGGGGGGATGAGCAGTTCTTC.

This clone was recorded a few times. Within the sample, other DNA sequences also encode this same CDR3. The V call is TRBV4-2, the J call TRBJ2-3, with 10 bases fitting TRBD2. The germline V gene encodes CDR1 LGHNA and CDR2 YNFKEQ. This CDR3 contains 16 residues. V trimming: 0 bases; J trimming: 1 base; junction bases outside the gene matches: 1. CDR3 residues: CASSQDLAGGTDTQYF. CDR3 coding DNA: TGTGCCAGCAGCCAAGATCTAGCGGGGGGCACAGATACGCAGTATTTT.

CDR3 loop: CASSTSWQVTDTQYF. The CDR3 nucleotides read TGTGCCAGCAGCACCTCGTGGCAGGTCACAGATACGCAGTATTTT. The chain uses TRBV5-5 and TRBJ2-3; no definite D call. Trimming pared 4 bases from V and 2 bases from J, leaving 14 bases between. This CDR3 comprises 15 residues. CDR1 SGHKS and CDR2 YYEKEE come from the germline V gene (reference sequence).

V and J are TRBV29-1 and TRBJ2-1; the D gene is possibly TRBD2 (5 bases). CDR1 is SQVTM, CDR2 ANQGSEA, per germline. The germline V and J ends were trimmed by 7 bases and 9 bases, with 19 bases remaining between them. There are 13 residues in the CDR3. This chain's CDR3 is CSGSSVYTGEQFF. The CDR3 bases are TGCAGCGGTAGTAGCGTTTATACTGGTGAGCAGTTCTTC.

A few counts support this clone. V usage is TRBV6-5 and J usage is TRBJ1-6, with 9 nucleotides matching TRBD1. Per germline, CDR1 MNHEY and CDR2 SVGAGI. The CDR3 is 15 residues long. With 1 base clipped from V and 7 bases from J, the junction kept 2 bases outside the gene matches. In DNA, the CDR3 is TGTGCCAGCAGTTACTGGACAGGGGCCAATTCACCCCTCCACTTT. Translated: CASSYWTGANSPLHF.

CDR3 loop: CASSFRTDSDTQYF. CDR3 sequence (DNA): TGTGCCAGCAGTTTCAGGACAGATTCAGATACGCAGTATTTT. The chain links TRBV6-5 to TRBJ2-3; TRBD1 might be the D (6 bases). Trimming removed 4 bases from V and 4 bases from J, with 12 bases in between. The CDR3 is 14 residues long. Looked up from germline, CDR1 is MNHEY and CDR2 is SVGAGI.